This is a list of T cell receptor beta chains from one sample in a study of blood T cell repertoires in COVID-19. This table comes from immunoSEQ multiplex PCR, and its TCRdb copy is limited to in-frame clones, with some not included. This table holds 90,000 or so clones, roughly 85% found once. Specimen: peripheral blood. These receptor sequences come from a human donor in a cohort sampled during active COVID-19. CDR3s include the opening cysteine and the closing phenylalanine or tryptophan. The D gene is left open where the match is weak. Clone sizes are given selectively: once, few, many, or a class where the clone is expanded.

TRBD1	NA	TRBV23-1	TRBJ2-5	16	CASSQSPGTAQETQYF	TGCGCCAGCAGTCAAAGCCCCGGGACAGCCCAAGAGACCCAGTACTTC
NA	NA	TRBV6-5	TRBJ2-7	12	CASTQDSYEQYF	TGTGCCAGCACACAGGACTCCTACGAGCAGTACTTC
NA	NA	TRBV5-4	TRBJ2-7	14	CASSPIGPRGEQYF	TGTGCCAGCAGCCCGATTGGACCTAGGGGCGAGCAGTACTTC
NA	NA	TRBV5-6	TRBJ1-5	14	CASSLVGGDQPQHF	TGTGCCAGCAGCTTGGTGGGGGGGGATCAGCCCCAGCATTTT
TRBD1	once	TRBV19	TRBJ2-5	15	CASSIRGQEQETQYF	TGTGCCAGTAGTATCCGGGGACAGGAACAAGAGACCCAGTACTTC
TRBD1	NA	TRBV19	TRBJ1-5	15	CASTPGQGSNQPQHF	TGTGCCAGTACACCCGGACAGGGCAGCAATCAGCCCCAGCATTTT
TRBD1	NA	TRBV7-9	TRBJ1-1	13	CASSLTGGTEAFF	TGTGCCAGCAGCTTAACAGGGGGCACTGAAGCTTTCTTT
NA	NA	TRBV12-3/TRBV12-4	TRBJ2-3	13	CASSFAETDTQYF	TGTGCCAGCAGTTTCGCGGAAACAGATACGCAGTATTTT
TRBD2	NA	TRBV11-2	TRBJ2-1	16	CASSPLAGNSYNEQFF	TGTGCCAGCAGCCCACTAGCGGGAAACTCCTACAATGAGCAGTTCTTC
NA	NA	TRBV5-4	TRBJ1-1	16	CASSLGQGTLNTEAFF	TGTGCCAGCAGCTTGGGGCAGGGGACACTGAACACTGAAGCTTTCTTT
TRBD1	NA	TRBV5-1	TRBJ1-4	20	CASSLGTGGFGEATNEKLFF	TGCGCCAGCAGCTTAGGGACAGGGGGCTTCGGTGAAGCAACTAATGAAAAACTGTTTTTT
TRBD1	NA	TRBV14	TRBJ2-5	20	CASSQDRPRDRGRSQETQYF	TGTGCCAGCAGCCAAGATCGTCCGCGGGACAGGGGGCGATCGCAAGAGACCCAGTACTTC
NA	few	TRBV6-6	TRBJ1-3	13	CASRSTGLNTIYF	TGTGCCAGCAGATCAACAGGGTTGAACACCATATATTTT
TRBD1	NA	TRBV14	TRBJ2-7	14	CASSRTGGGYEQYF	TGTGCCAGCAGCCGGACAGGGGGCGGGTACGAGCAGTACTTC
TRBD2	NA	TRBV6-2/TRBV6-3	TRBJ2-1	20	CASSYSYRLAGAGADNEQFF	TGTGCCAGCAGTTACTCTTATCGGCTAGCGGGGGCCGGGGCCGACAATGAGCAGTTCTTC
NA	NA	TRBV10-3	TRBJ1-1	17	CAISESSLGGPNTEAFF	TGTGCCATCAGTGAGAGTAGTTTGGGGGGGCCGAACACTGAAGCTTTCTTT
TRBD2	NA	TRBV28	TRBJ2-4	16	CASSLSGSAAKNIQYF	TGTGCCAGCAGTTTAAGCGGGAGTGCTGCCAAAAACATTCAGTACTTC
TRBD2	NA	TRBV11-2	TRBJ2-5	13	CASNLAGVGTQYF	TGTGCCAGCAACTTGGCGGGAGTCGGGACCCAGTACTTC
NA	NA	TRBV5-1	TRBJ2-3	16	CASSLGGAGSTDTQYF	TGCGCCAGCAGCTTGGGTGGGGCAGGCTCCACAGATACGCAGTATTTT
TRBD1	NA	TRBV5-1	TRBJ2-2	15	CASSLEGQGMVELFF	TGCGCCAGCAGCTTGGAGGGACAGGGTATGGTGGAGCTGTTTTTT
TRBD2	once	TRBV2	TRBJ2-1	11	CASSRTSEQFF	TGTGCCAGCAGCCGGACTAGCGAGCAGTTCTTC
TRBD2	once	TRBV5-1	TRBJ2-3	16	CASSLQGTSGTDTQYF	TGCGCCAGCAGCCTCCAGGGTACTAGCGGGACAGATACGCAGTATTTT
NA	NA	TRBV2	TRBJ1-5	12	CASSRENQPQHF	TGTGCCAGCAGCAGGGAAAATCAGCCCCAGCATTTT